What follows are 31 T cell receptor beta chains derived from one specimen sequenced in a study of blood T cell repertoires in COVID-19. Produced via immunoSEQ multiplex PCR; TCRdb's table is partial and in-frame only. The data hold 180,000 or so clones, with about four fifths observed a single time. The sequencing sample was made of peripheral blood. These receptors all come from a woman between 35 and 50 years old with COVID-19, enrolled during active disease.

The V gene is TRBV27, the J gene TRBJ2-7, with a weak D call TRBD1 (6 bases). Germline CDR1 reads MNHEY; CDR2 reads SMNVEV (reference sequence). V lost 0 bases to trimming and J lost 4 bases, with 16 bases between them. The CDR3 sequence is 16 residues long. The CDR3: CASSLSKGQGFYEQYF. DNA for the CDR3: TGTGCCAGCAGTTTATCGAAGGGCCAGGGGTTTTACGAGCAGTACTTC.

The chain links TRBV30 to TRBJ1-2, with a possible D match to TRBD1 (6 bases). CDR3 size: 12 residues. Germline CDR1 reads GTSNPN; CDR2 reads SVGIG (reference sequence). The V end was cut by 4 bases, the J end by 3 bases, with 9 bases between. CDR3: CAWTGDDYGYTF. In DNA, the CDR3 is TGTGCCTGGACAGGGGATGACTATGGCTACACCTTC.

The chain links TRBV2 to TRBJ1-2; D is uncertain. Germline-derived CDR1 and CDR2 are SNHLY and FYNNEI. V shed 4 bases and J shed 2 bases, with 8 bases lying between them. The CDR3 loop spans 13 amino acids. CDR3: CASSVGQNYGYTF. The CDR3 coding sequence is TGTGCCAGCAGTGTTGGCCAGAACTATGGCTACACCTTC.

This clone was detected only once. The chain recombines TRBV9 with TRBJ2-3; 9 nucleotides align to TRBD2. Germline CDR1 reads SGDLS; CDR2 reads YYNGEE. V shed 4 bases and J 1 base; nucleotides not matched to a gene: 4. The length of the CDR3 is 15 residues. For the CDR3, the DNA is TGTGCCAGCAGCTACAGACTAGCGGGCACAGATACGCAGTATTTT. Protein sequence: CASSYRLAGTDTQYF.

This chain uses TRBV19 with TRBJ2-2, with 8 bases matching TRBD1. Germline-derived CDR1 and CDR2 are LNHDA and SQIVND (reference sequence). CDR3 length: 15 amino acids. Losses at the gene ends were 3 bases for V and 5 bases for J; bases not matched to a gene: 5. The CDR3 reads CASSIQGARTGELFF. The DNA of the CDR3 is TGTGCCAGTAGTATCCAGGGGGCGAGGACCGGGGAGCTGTTTTTT.

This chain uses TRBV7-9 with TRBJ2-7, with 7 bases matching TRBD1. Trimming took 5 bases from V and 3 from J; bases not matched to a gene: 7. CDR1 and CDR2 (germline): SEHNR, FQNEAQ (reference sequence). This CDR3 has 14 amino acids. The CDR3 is CASSPRDSYYEQYV. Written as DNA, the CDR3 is TGTGCCAGCAGCCCTCGGGACAGCTACTACGAGCAGTACGTC.

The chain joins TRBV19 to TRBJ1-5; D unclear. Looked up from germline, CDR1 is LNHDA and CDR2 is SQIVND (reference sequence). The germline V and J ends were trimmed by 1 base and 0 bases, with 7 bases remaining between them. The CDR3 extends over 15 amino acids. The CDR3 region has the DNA TGTGCCAGTAGTATAGGTCCGTATAGCAATCAGCCCCAGCATTTT. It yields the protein CASSIGPYSNQPQHF.

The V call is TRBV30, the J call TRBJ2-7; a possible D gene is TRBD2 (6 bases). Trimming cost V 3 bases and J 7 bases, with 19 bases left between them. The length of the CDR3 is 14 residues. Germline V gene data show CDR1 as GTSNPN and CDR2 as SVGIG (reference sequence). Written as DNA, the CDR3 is TGTGCCTGGAGCTTGGGACTCTCACAGATGGAGCAGTACTTC. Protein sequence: CAWSLGLSQMEQYF.

The CDR3 DNA reads as TGTGCCAGTACCGTAAACGGGGGGGACCTCTCCTACAATGAGCAGTTCTTC. Translation: CASTVNGGDLSYNEQFF. The chain is built from TRBV19 and TRBJ2-1; 8 bases line up with TRBD2. Germline lookup yields CDR1 LNHDA and CDR2 SQIVND (reference sequence). V was pared by 7 bases and J by 0 bases, with 11 bases of the junction left unmatched. The CDR3 consists of 17 residues.

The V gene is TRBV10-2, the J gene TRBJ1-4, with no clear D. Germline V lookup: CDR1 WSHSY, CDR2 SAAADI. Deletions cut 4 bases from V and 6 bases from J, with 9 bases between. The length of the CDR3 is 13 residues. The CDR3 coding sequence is TGCGCCAGCAGTGTAGCCCGGGATGAAAAACTGTTTTTT. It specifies CASSVARDEKLFF.

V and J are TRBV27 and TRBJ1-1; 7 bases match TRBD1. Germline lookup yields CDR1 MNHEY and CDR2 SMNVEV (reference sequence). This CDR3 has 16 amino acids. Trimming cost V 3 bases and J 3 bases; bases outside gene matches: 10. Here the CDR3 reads CASSFGRGRRYTEAFF. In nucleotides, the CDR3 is TGTGCCAGCAGTTTCGGCAGGGGGAGAAGATACACTGAAGCTTTCTTT.

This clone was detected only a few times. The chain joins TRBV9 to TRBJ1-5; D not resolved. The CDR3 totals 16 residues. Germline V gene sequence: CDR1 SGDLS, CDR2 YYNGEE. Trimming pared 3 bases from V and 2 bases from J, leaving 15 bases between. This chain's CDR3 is CASSADGVFGNQPQHF. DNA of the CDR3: TGTGCCAGCAGCGCAGACGGAGTCTTTGGCAATCAGCCCCAGCATTTT. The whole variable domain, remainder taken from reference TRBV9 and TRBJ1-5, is DSGVTQTPKHLITATGQRVTLRCSPRSGDLSVYWYQQSLDQGLQFLIQYYNGEERAKGNILERFSAQQFPDLHSELNLSSLELGDSALYFCASSADGVFGNQPQHFGDGTRLSIL.

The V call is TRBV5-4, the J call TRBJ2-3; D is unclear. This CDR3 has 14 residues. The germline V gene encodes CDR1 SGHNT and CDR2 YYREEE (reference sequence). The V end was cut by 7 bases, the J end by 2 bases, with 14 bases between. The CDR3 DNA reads TGTGCCAGCTCGACGGGTGGTTTCACAGATACGCAGTATTTT. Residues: CASSTGGFTDTQYF.

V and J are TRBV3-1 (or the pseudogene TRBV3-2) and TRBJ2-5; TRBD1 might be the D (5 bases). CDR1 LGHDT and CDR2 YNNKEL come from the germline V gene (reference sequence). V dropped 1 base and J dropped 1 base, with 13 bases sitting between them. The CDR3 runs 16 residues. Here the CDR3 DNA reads TGTGCCAGCAGCCAAGGTGGGGCAGCACTCCAAGAGACCCAGTACTTC. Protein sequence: CASSQGGAALQETQYF.

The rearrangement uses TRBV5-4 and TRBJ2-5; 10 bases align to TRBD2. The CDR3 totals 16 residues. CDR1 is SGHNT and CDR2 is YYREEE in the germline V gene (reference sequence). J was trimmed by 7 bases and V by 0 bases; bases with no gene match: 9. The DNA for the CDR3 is TGTGCCAGCAGCTTGGCCGTGGGACTAGCGAGTGGGACCCAGTACTTC. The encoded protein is CASSLAVGLASGTQYF. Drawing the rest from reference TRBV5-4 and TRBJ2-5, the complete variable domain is ETGVTQSPTHLIKTRGQQVTLRCSSQSGHNTVSWYQQALGQGPQFIFQYYREEENGRGNFPPRFSGLQFPNYSSELNVNALELDDSALYLCASSLAVGLASGTQYFGPGTRLLVL.

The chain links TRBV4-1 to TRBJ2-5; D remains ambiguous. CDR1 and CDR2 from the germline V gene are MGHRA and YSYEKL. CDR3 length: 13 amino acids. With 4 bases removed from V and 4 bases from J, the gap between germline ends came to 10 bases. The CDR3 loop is CASSRGDGETQYF. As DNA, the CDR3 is TGCGCCAGCAGCCGTGGAGATGGAGAGACCCAGTACTTC.

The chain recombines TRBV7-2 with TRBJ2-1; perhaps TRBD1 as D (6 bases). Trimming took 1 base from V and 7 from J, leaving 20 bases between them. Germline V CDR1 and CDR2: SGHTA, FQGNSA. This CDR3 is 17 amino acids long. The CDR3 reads CASSLVSLQGQGNEQFF. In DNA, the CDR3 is TGTGCCAGCAGCTTAGTTTCGCTACAGGGCCAGGGAAATGAGCAGTTCTTC.

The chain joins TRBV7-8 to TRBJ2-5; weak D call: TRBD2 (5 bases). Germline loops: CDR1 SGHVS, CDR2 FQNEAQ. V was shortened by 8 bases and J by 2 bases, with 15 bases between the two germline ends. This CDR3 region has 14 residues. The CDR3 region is CASFAERRQETQYF. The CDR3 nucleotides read TGTGCCAGCTTCGCAGAGCGGAGGCAAGAGACCCAGTACTTC.

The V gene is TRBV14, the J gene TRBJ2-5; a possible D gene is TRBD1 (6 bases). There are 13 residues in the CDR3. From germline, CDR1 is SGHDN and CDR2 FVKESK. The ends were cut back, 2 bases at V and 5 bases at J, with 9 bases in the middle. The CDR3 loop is CASSQSGGETQYF. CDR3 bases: TGTGCCAGCAGCCAAAGTGGGGGCGAGACCCAGTACTTC.

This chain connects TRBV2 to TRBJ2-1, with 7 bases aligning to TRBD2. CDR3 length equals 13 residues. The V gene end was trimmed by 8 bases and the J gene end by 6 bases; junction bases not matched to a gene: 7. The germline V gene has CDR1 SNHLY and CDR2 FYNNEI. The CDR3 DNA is TGTGCCAGCTGGTGGACTAGGGGCAATGAGCAGTTCTTC. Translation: CASWWTRGNEQFF.

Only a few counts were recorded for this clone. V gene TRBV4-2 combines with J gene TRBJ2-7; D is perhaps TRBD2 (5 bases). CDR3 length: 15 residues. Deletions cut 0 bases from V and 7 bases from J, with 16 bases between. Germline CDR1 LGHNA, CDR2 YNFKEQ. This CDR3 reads CASSQEGREEEEQYF. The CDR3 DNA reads TGTGCCAGCAGCCAAGAGGGTCGGGAAGAGGAGGAGCAGTACTTC.

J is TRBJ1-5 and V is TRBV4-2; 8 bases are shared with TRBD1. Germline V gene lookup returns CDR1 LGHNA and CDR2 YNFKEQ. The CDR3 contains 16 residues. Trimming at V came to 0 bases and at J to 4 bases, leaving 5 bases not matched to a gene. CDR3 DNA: TGTGCCAGCAGCCAAGAGTCCGGACAGGGAAATCAGCCCCAGCATTTT. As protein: CASSQESGQGNQPQHF.

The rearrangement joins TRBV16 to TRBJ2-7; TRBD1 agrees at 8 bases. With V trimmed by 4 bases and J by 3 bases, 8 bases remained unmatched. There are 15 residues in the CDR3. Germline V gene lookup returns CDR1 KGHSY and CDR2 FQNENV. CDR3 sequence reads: CASSRNTGQGYEQYF. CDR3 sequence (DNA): TGTGCCAGCAGCCGAAATACTGGACAGGGCTACGAGCAGTACTTC. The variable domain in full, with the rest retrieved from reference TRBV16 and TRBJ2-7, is GEEVAQTPKHLVRGEGQKAKLYCAPIKGHSYVFWYQQVLKNEFKFLISFQNENVFDETGMPKERFSAKCLPNSPCSLEIQATKLEDSAVYFCASSRNTGQGYEQYFGPGTRLTVT.

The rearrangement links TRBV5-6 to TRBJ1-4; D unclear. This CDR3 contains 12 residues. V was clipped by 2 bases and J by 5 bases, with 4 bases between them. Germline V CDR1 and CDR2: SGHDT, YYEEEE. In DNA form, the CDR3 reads TGTGCCAGCAGCTTCGGGAATGAAAAACTGTTTTTT. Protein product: CASSFGNEKLFF.

CDR3 coding DNA: TGTGCCAGCAGTCGACAGGGATTACCGATGAACACTGAAGCTTTCTTT. Its translation is CASSRQGLPMNTEAFF. This rearrangement joins TRBV6-6 to TRBJ1-1; 7 nucleotides agree with TRBD1. The CDR3 consists of 16 residues. V lost 5 bases and J lost 0; bases outside the gene matches: 9. Germline V gene sequence: CDR1 MNHNY, CDR2 SVGAGI (reference sequence).

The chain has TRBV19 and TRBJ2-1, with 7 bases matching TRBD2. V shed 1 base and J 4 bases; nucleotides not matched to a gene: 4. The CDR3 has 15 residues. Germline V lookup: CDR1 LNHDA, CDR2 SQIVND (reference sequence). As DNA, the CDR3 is TGTGCCAGTAGTATAGTCCCTAGCGGATACAATGAGCAGTTCTTC. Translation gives CASSIVPSGYNEQFF. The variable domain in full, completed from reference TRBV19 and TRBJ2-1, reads DGGITQSPKYLFRKEGQNVTLSCEQNLNHDAMYWYRQDPGQGLRLIYYSQIVNDFQKGDIAEGYSVSREKKESFPLTVTSAQKNPTAFYLCASSIVPSGYNEQFFGPGTRLTVL.

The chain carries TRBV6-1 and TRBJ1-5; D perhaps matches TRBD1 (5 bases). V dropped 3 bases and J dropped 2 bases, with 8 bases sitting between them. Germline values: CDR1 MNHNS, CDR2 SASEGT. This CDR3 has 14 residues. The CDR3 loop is CASSDRVGNQPQHF. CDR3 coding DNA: TGTGCCAGCAGTGACAGGGTCGGCAATCAGCCCCAGCATTTT.

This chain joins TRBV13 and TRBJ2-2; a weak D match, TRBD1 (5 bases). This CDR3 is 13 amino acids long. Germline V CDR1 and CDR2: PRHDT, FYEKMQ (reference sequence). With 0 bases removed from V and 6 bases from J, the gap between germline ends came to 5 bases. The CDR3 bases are TGTGCCAGCAGCTTAGGGGGGCCCGGGGAGCTGTTTTTT. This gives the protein CASSLGGPGELFF.

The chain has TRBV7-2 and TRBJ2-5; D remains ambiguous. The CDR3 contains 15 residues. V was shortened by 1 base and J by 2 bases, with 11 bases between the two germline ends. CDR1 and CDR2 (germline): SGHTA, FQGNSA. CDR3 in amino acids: CASSLEQSRQETQYF. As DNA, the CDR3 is TGTGCCAGCAGCTTAGAACAGAGCCGGCAAGAGACCCAGTACTTC.

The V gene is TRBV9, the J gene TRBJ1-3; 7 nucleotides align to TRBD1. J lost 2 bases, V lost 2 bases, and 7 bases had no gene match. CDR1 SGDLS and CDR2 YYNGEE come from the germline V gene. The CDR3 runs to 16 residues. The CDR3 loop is CASSVQGVQTGNTIYF. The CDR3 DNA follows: TGTGCCAGCAGCGTTCAGGGGGTCCAGACTGGAAACACCATATATTTT.

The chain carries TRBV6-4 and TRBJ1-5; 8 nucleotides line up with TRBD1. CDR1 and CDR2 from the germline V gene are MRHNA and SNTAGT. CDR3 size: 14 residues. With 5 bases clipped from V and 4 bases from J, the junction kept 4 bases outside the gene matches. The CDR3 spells CASSQQGGNQPQHF. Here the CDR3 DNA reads TGTGCCAGCAGTCAACAGGGGGGGAATCAGCCCCAGCATTTT.